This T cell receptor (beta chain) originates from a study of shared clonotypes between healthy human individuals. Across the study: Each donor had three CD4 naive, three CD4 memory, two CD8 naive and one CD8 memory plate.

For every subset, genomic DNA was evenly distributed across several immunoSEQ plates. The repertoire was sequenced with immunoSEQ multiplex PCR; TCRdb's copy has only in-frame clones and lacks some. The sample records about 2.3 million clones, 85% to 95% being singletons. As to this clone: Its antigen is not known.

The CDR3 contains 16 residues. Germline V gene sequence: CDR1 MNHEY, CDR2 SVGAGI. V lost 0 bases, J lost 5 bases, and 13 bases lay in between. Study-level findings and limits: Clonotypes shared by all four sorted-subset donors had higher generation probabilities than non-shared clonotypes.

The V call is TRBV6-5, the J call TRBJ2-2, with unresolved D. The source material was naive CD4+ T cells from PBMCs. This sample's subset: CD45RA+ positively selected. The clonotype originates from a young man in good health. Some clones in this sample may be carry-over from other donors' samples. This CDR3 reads CASSYSWGGRTGELFF. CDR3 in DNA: TGTGCCAGCAGTTACTCATGGGGTGGTAGAACCGGGGAGCTGTTTTTT.